One TCR beta chain is described in this entry. As yet, its antigen is unknown. This entry belongs to a study of T cell responses to AZD1222 COVID-19 vaccine. Study-level results: The donor cohort was predominantly white British with a female majority, and clonal diversity may have been underestimated. As reported, nearly half of all spike-specific TCRs target variant regions that are unmutated.

The table came from immunoSEQ multiplex PCR; TCRdb's copy has only in-frame clones and leaves some out. The sample lists about 140,000 clones, roughly 90% seen once, with 1.5% to 2% in the top ten. The CDR3 is 14 residues long. The germline V gene has CDR1 SNHLY and CDR2 FYNNEI. Germline trimming cut 5 bases from V and 3 bases from J; bases unmatched to any gene: 6. Investigators merged groups given second doses at roughly 4 or roughly 12 weeks. This TCR derives from an adult who received the AZD1222 COVID-19 vaccine. J is TRBJ1-1 and V is TRBV2; 7 nucleotides agree with TRBD1. The sample consisted of peripheral blood, taken 28 days after the second AZD1222 dose. CDR3 in DNA: TGTGCCAGCAGTCTCGACAGGGCGGACACTGAAGCTTTCTTT. Its translation is CASSLDRADTEAFF.